Below, 20 T cell receptor beta chains from the same sample are listed, as sequenced in a study of T cells in Graves' hyperthyroidism and ophthalmopathy. Using RNA transcripts as the source, TCR beta CDR3 regions were amplified. Carried out on the TCR CDR3, a first-round RT-PCR used the HTBI primer set. Using its own MiXCR run on the multiplex PCR reads, TCRdb lists one record per CDR3 protein. The sample records under 400,000 distinct CDR3 sequences, roughly 17% being singletons. The sequenced material came from blood. These receptors were collected from a young man with Graves' hyperthyroidism.

Remarks on this clonotype: Relative to the germline gene, one junction end is altered; a read error may explain this. The chain couples TRBV29-1 to TRBJ2-3; 8 nucleotides agree with TRBD2. This CDR3 has 15 amino acids. Germline CDR1 is SQVTM and CDR2 is ANQGSEA. The CDR3 reads CSAEGSGMFPGTQYF. The CDR3 DNA sequence: TGCAGCGCTGAAGGTAGCGGGATGTTTCCTGGGACGCAGTATTTT.

The count of this clonotype is one. A much larger clone differs from this one at a single base, so this may be a read error. V and J are TRBV18 and TRBJ1-5; TRBD1 might be the D (5 bases). Germline loops: CDR1 KGHSH, CDR2 LQKENI. This CDR3 is built from 14 residues. CDR3 nucleotides: TGTGCCAGCTCACCGGAGGGGAGCAATCAGCCCCGGCATTTT. Translated: CASSPEGSNQPRHF.

In this sample, this clonotype turned up many times. V is TRBV20-1 and J is TRBJ2-5, with a possible D match to TRBD1 (7 bases). The germline V gene has CDR1 DFQATT and CDR2 SNEGSKA (reference sequence). V dropped 6 bases and J dropped 2 bases, with 16 bases sitting between them. The CDR3 runs to 14 residues. For the CDR3, the DNA is TGCAGTGCAGAGGACAGGAGGGGTCAAGAGACCCAGTACTTC. It codes for CSAEDRRGQETQYF.

This clonotype was seen more than once but under ten times. V is TRBV5-1 and J is TRBJ2-7, with D hard to call. Trimming shortened V by 4 bases and J by 3 bases, and 8 bases separated the two germline ends. Germline values: CDR1 SGHRS, CDR2 YFSETQ. CDR3 length: 12 residues. CDR3 sequence (DNA): TGCGCCAGCAGCACCGAAGGCTACGAGCAGTACTTC. It translates to CASSTEGYEQYF.

The chain couples TRBV5-1 to TRBJ2-1; a possible D gene is TRBD2 (6 bases). This CDR3 has 14 residues. V shed 0 bases and J shed 8 bases, with 12 bases lying between them. CDR1 is SGHRS, CDR2 YFSETQ, per germline. CDR3: CASSLAGPGDEQFF. The CDR3 nucleotides read TGCGCCAGCAGCTTGGCAGGCCCGGGGGATGAGCAGTTCTTC.

The V call is TRBV29-1, the J call TRBJ2-7; D perhaps matches TRBD1 (6 bases). V was clipped by 6 bases and J by 6 bases, with 12 bases between them. Germline V gene data show CDR1 as SQVTM and CDR2 as ANQGSEA. CDR3 length: 11 residues. The CDR3, as DNA: TGCAGCGTGGTGGACAGTCCCGAGCAGTACTTC. Residues: CSVVDSPEQYF.

This clonotype was counted between two and nine times. The chain couples TRBV5-1 to TRBJ2-1, with a possible D match to TRBD1 (5 bases). The germline V gene has CDR1 SGHRS and CDR2 YFSETQ. Trimming removed 2 bases at V and 3 bases at J, with 9 bases between. The CDR3 spans 14 residues. The CDR3, as DNA: TGCGCCAGCAGCTTAGTCCAGGGCTACAATGAGCAGTTCTTC. Translation gives CASSLVQGYNEQFF.

The genes are TRBV7-3 and TRBJ2-2; no reliable D call. The CDR3 contains 17 residues. The germline gives CDR1 SGHTA, CDR2 FQGTGA. V shed 0 bases and J shed 1 base, with 12 bases lying between them. In nucleotides, the CDR3 is TGTGCCAGCAGCTTAACCCCATTACAGATGAACACCGGGGAGCTGTTTTTT. Translation: CASSLTPLQMNTGELFF.

The chain employs TRBV11-2 and TRBJ2-7; unclear D gene. The CDR3 consists of 14 residues. The germline V gene has CDR1 SGHAT and CDR2 FQNNGV. The V end was cut by 0 bases, the J end by 3 bases, with 9 bases between. DNA of the CDR3: TGTGCCAGCAGCTTAGACCGGACCCGCTACGAGCAGTACTTC. The encoded protein is CASSLDRTRYEQYF.

The sample holds many counts of this clonotype. The chain uses TRBV11-3 and TRBJ2-5, with 8 bases identical to TRBD2. V shed 4 bases and J 2 bases; nucleotides not matched to a gene: 6. The germline gives CDR1 SGHNT, CDR2 YENEEA. The CDR3 has 15 amino acids. The CDR3 nucleotides are TGTGCCAGCAGCTCTCCCTCGGGGGGGCAAGAGACCCAGTACTTC. Its protein is CASSSPSGGQETQYF.

This clonotype was observed many times. This chain connects TRBV28 to TRBJ1-2; D might be TRBD1 (5 bases). The CDR3 consists of 14 residues. With 5 bases removed from V and 5 bases from J, the gap between germline ends came to 15 bases. Germline assignment: CDR1 MDHEN and CDR2 SYDVKM. CDR3 DNA sequence: TGTGCCAGCAGTCTTATTGGGGAGGGGTATGGCTACACCTTC. The encoded protein is CASSLIGEGYGYTF.

This clonotype was found many times. This chain uses TRBV3-1 with TRBJ2-2, with D perhaps TRBD1 (5 bases). The CDR3 spans 17 residues. From germline, CDR1 is LGHDT and CDR2 YNNKEL (reference sequence). The germline V and J ends were trimmed by 3 bases and 4 bases, with 18 bases remaining between them. The CDR3 sequence: CASSHLLRTKGTGELFF. The CDR3, as DNA: TGTGCCAGCAGCCATCTCCTCCGGACAAAAGGCACCGGGGAGCTGTTTTTT.

This clonotype appeared a few times. The rearrangement links TRBV4-2 to TRBJ1-1, with D unresolved. V gave up 1 base and J gave up 3 bases, with 12 bases separating them. There are 15 residues in the CDR3. Germline V gives CDR1 LGHNA, CDR2 YNFKEQ. In DNA, the CDR3 is TGTGCCAGCAGCCAAGTGGAATTCGGGGACACTGAAGCTTTCTTT. Protein product: CASSQVEFGDTEAFF.

This clonotype has ten or more counts. CDR3 protein: CSARTGTASYEQYF. The DNA of the CDR3 is TGCAGTGCTAGAACCGGGACTGCATCCTACGAGCAGTACTTC. The chain employs TRBV20-1 and TRBJ2-7; a possible D gene is TRBD2 (6 bases). Per the germline V gene, CDR1 is DFQATT and CDR2 is SNEGSKA (reference sequence). This CDR3 is built from 14 residues. Trimming took 2 bases from V and 1 from J, leaving 12 bases between them.

This clonotype showed up just a few times. V is TRBV6-4 and J is TRBJ2-2; 7 positions agree with TRBD2. Germline trimming cut 8 bases from V and 2 bases from J; bases unmatched to any gene: 17. Germline V gene lookup returns CDR1 MRHNA and CDR2 SNTAGT. The CDR3 covers 18 residues. The CDR3: CASQGPRLADKNTGELFF. The CDR3, as DNA: TGTGCCAGCCAGGGTCCGCGACTAGCAGATAAAAACACCGGGGAGCTGTTTTTT.

This clonotype was counted a few times. This may stem from a read error, because a much larger clone lies one nucleotide away. This chain uses TRBV9 with TRBJ2-1; D is unclear. V shed 1 base and J shed 8 bases, with 4 bases lying between them. The CDR3 is 11 residues long. The germline V gene has CDR1 SGDLS and CDR2 YYNGEE. The CDR3 is CASSVYHEQFF. In DNA, the CDR3 is TGTGCCAGCAGCGTATACCATGAGCAGTTCTTC. The full variable domain, its missing parts supplied by reference TRBV9 and TRBJ2-1, is DSGVTQTPKHLITATGQRVTLRCSPRSGDLSVYWYQQSLDQGLQFLIQYYNGEERAKGNILERFSAQQFPDLHSELNLSSLELGDSALYFCASSVYHEQFFGPGTRLTVL.

This clonotype was observed a few times. The rearrangement joins TRBV7-2 to TRBJ2-7; the match to TRBD2 covers 7 bases. Germline assignment: CDR1 SGHTA and CDR2 FQGNSA. The J segment lost 2 bases and the V segment lost 5 bases, leaving 9 bases of the junction unmatched. The CDR3 covers 15 residues. DNA for the CDR3: TGTGCCAGCAGCCGTCGGGCTAGCGGACCCTACGAGCAGTACTTC. Its protein product is CASSRRASGPYEQYF. The complete variable domain, with remaining parts taken from reference TRBV7-2 and TRBJ2-7, reads GAGVSQSPSNKVTEKGKDVELRCDPISGHTALYWYRQSLGQGLEFLIYFQGNSAPDKSGLPSDRFSAERTGGSVSTLTIQRTQQEDSAVYLCASSRRASGPYEQYFGPGTRLTVT.

The gene calls are TRBV12-5 and TRBJ2-2; tentatively, D is TRBD1 (7 bases). The CDR3 runs 17 residues. With 2 bases removed from V and 1 base from J, the gap between germline ends came to 14 bases. In germline, CDR1 is LGHNT, CDR2 FRNRAP. The CDR3 nucleotides are TGTGCTAGTGGTTTGTCCAGGGGGGACCTGAACACCGGGGAGCTGTTTTTT. As protein: CASGLSRGDLNTGELFF.

The chain links TRBV19 to TRBJ2-1; D may be TRBD2 (6 bases). Trimming removed 8 bases from V and 9 bases from J, with 14 bases in between. There are 12 residues in the CDR3. CDR1 is LNHDA and CDR2 is SQIVND in the germline V gene (reference sequence). CDR3 loop: CASGRGGSEQFF. The DNA for the CDR3 is TGTGCCAGTGGTCGCGGAGGGAGTGAGCAGTTCTTC.

This clonotype was recorded once. The V call is TRBV9, the J call TRBJ2-2, with D possibly called TRBD1 or TRBD2 (5 bases each). The CDR3 runs to 18 residues. Trimming removed 0 bases at V and 6 bases at J, with 21 bases between. Per germline, CDR1 SGDLS and CDR2 YYNGEE. This CDR3 is CASSVALSPRGGSGELFF. CDR3 coding DNA: TGTGCCAGCAGCGTAGCCTTAAGCCCGAGGGGCGGCTCCGGGGAGCTGTTTTTT.